The entry below describes one T cell receptor (beta chain). Its cognate antigen is unknown. The data are from a study of PD-1 blockade in classical Hodgkin lymphoma. Across the study: Once every 2 weeks, patients received intravenous nivolumab at 3 mg/kg.

Study-level points and caveats: Nivolumab initiation under 1 year post-ASCT meant exclusion. By C4D1, diversity of CD4+ TCRs had risen significantly, whereas that of CD8+ TCRs had not. Similar baseline diversity was found in complete responders and newly diagnosed patients.

Repertoires were generated with immunoSEQ multiplex PCR, while TCRdb's copy carries only in-frame clones and drops some. Seen here are 15,000 to 20,000 clones, around 81% observed once, and the top ten hold 1%. Germline V gene lookup returns CDR1 SEHNR and CDR2 FQNEAQ (reference sequence). V dropped 7 bases and J dropped 1 base, with 11 bases sitting between them. This CDR3 spans 13 amino acids. Every patient experienced relapse after autologous stem cell transplantation, and brentuximab vedotin exposure varied. Starting with thawed PBMCs, CD4+ T cells were purified by magnetic negative selection. This receptor was obtained from a human donor with classical Hodgkin lymphoma. V usage is TRBV7-9 and J usage is TRBJ2-7; possibly TRBD2 for D (6 bases). Specimen: CD4+ T cells from blood, collected at baseline. CDR3 sequence: CASNGGTSYEQYF. As DNA, the CDR3 is TGTGCCAGCAACGGAGGGACGTCCTACGAGCAGTACTTC.